These 10 T cell receptor beta chains were sequenced from one sample in a study of CD8 T cells in ankylosing spondylitis. No antigen has been identified for these receptors. Findings and limits, study-wide: Seemingly distinctive of ankylosing spondylitis blood was a TCR beta motif formed by eight highly homologous variants.

TCRdb reprocessed the 5' RACE reads via MiXCR and lists one record per CDR3 protein. The data contain more than 600,000 distinct CDR3 sequences, 15% to 20% of them singletons. The sample taken for sequencing was blood, either unsorted or a sorted T cell fraction (not recorded which). These receptors all stem from a male donor with ankylosing spondylitis.

V is TRBV7-2 and J is TRBJ2-7; TRBD2 agrees at 10 bases. V lost 5 bases, J lost 1 base, and 5 bases stayed unmatched. The germline V gene encodes CDR1 SGHTA and CDR2 FQGNSA. The CDR3 spans 15 residues. The CDR3 loop reads CASSPPLAGSYEQYF. The CDR3 DNA is TGTGCCAGCAGCCCCCCACTAGCGGGGTCCTACGAGCAGTACTTC.

This chain connects TRBV20-1 to TRBJ2-5, with D perhaps matching TRBD1 or TRBD2 (5 bases each). The CDR3 loop spans 12 amino acids. V lost 5 bases, J lost 3 bases, and 10 bases lay in between. From germline, CDR1 is DFQATT and CDR2 SNEGSKA (reference sequence). CDR3 in DNA: TGCAGTGCTCCCGGGACCAAAGAGACCCAGTACTTC. Translation gives CSAPGTKETQYF.

This clonotype was picked up a small number of times. This chain connects TRBV11-2 to TRBJ2-6; D possibly corresponds to TRBD2 (5 bases). The V and J ends lost 4 bases and 0 bases respectively, with 13 bases between them. This CDR3 comprises 17 residues. Germline V gene lookup returns CDR1 SGHAT and CDR2 FQNNGV. CDR3: CASSSLTGYSGANVLTF. In DNA form, the CDR3 reads TGTGCCAGCAGCTCTCTGACGGGATACTCTGGGGCCAACGTCCTGACTTTC.

This clonotype was counted ten times or more. The rearrangement joins TRBV20-1 to TRBJ2-1; 8 positions match TRBD2. The CDR3 runs to 15 residues. Germline V gene sequence: CDR1 DFQATT, CDR2 SNEGSKA (reference sequence). V gave up 1 base and J gave up 6 bases; unmatched junction bases: 8. The CDR3 DNA is TGCAGTGCTAGAGTAGCGGGAAGAACAAGCAATGAGCAGTTCTTC. It codes for CSARVAGRTSNEQFF.

This clonotype was recorded a few times. The rearrangement joins TRBV11-2 to TRBJ2-1; TRBD2 aligns across 8 bases. CDR1 is SGHAT, CDR2 FQNNGV, per germline. The CDR3 is made up of 16 amino acids. Trimming at V came to 2 bases and at J to 3 bases, leaving 6 bases not matched to a gene. This chain's CDR3 is CASSLYGGGLYNEQFF. The CDR3 DNA reads TGTGCCAGCAGCTTATACGGGGGGGGCCTCTACAATGAGCAGTTCTTC.

The chain is built from TRBV7-9 and TRBJ1-4; D is undetermined. CDR3 length equals 17 residues. V shed 5 bases and J shed 4 bases, with 20 bases lying between them. The germline gives CDR1 SEHNR, CDR2 FQNEAQ (reference sequence). The CDR3 DNA reads as TGTGCCAGCAGCCCCCCCGTGGTGGCAGAAGATAATGAAAAACTGTTTTTT. This gives the protein CASSPPVVAEDNEKLFF.

This chain connects TRBV11-2 to TRBJ2-7, with D possibly being TRBD1 (6 bases). This CDR3 spans 14 amino acids. Trimming took 1 base from V and 5 from J, leaving 12 bases between them. Looked up from germline, CDR1 is SGHAT and CDR2 is FQNNGV. The CDR3: CASSLGYAGDEQYF. The CDR3 DNA sequence: TGTGCCAGCAGCTTAGGATATGCAGGGGACGAGCAGTACTTC.

The CDR3 DNA reads as TGTGCCAGCAGAACTGGACTAGCGAATAACTACGAGCAGTACTTC. Protein product: CASRTGLANNYEQYF. The chain is built from TRBV6-2 or TRBV6-3 and TRBJ2-7, with TRBD2 matching 9 bases. This CDR3 comprises 15 residues. The germline CDR1 and CDR2 sequences are MNHEY and SVGEGT. V was pared by 6 bases and J by 3 bases, with 9 bases of the junction left unmatched.

There are a few counts of this clonotype. The gene calls are TRBV5-1 and TRBJ2-2; tentative D call: TRBD1 (5 bases). The CDR3 consists of 13 residues. The germline V and J ends were trimmed by 0 bases and 7 bases, with 7 bases remaining between them. Germline-derived CDR1 and CDR2 are SGHRS and YFSETQ. CDR3 sequence reads: CASSLAQGGELFF. CDR3 DNA sequence: TGCGCCAGCAGCTTGGCCCAGGGCGGGGAGCTGTTTTTT. The entire variable domain, with the rest obtained from reference TRBV5-1 and TRBJ2-2, is as follows: KAGVTQTPRYLIKTRGQQVTLSCSPISGHRSVSWYQQTPGQGLQFLFEYFSETQRNKGNFPGRFSGRQFSNSRSEMNVSTLELGDSALYLCASSLAQGGELFFGEGSRLTVL.

This chain connects TRBV12-3 or TRBV12-4 to TRBJ2-3, with 8 bases matching TRBD1. The J segment lost 2 bases and the V segment lost 4 bases, leaving 5 bases of the junction unmatched. The CDR3 contains 15 residues. This chain's CDR3 is CASSSQGDFTDTQYF. As DNA, the CDR3 is TGTGCCAGCAGTTCACAGGGGGATTTCACAGATACGCAGTATTTT.